These 29 T cell receptor beta chains originate from one sample sequenced in a study of T cells in Graves' hyperthyroidism and ophthalmopathy. The TCR beta CDR3 regions underwent amplification using RNA transcripts as the source. Initially, a first-round RT-PCR of the TCR CDR3 employed the HTBI primer set. TCRdb reanalysed the multiplex PCR reads using MiXCR and keeps one entry per CDR3 protein. The sample holds some 700,000 distinct CDR3 sequences; 15% to 20% are singletons and the top ten take about a sixth. Sequencing input: blood. The receptors here all came from a middle-aged man with Graves' hyperthyroidism.

Many counts were recorded for this clonotype. The chain recombines TRBV5-1 with TRBJ2-7; D is unresolved. The V and J ends lost 4 bases and 0 bases respectively, with 11 bases between them. From germline, CDR1 is SGHRS and CDR2 YFSETQ. This CDR3 is built from 14 residues. CDR3 DNA: TGCGCCAGCAGCCAGACTGGGAACTCCTACGAGCAGTACTTC. The encoded protein is CASSQTGNSYEQYF. The full variable domain, in which reference TRBV5-1 and TRBJ2-7 provide the parts outside the CDR3, is KAGVTQTPRYLIKTRGQQVTLSCSPISGHRSVSWYQQTPGQGLQFLFEYFSETQRNKGNFPGRFSGRQFSNSRSEMNVSTLELGDSALYLCASSQTGNSYEQYFGPGTRLTVT.

The chain has TRBV15 and TRBJ1-5, with a possible D match to TRBD1 (6 bases). This CDR3 is 13 amino acids long. Trimming took off 5 bases at V and 7 bases at J, with 12 bases between the two ends. CDR1 is LNHNV and CDR2 is YYDKDF in the germline V gene (reference sequence). CDR3 protein: CATSSNGGQPQHF. CDR3 nucleotide sequence: TGTGCCACCAGCTCCAACGGGGGCCAGCCCCAGCATTTT.

This clonotype was observed at least ten times. The rearrangement joins TRBV3-1 to TRBJ2-3; no firm D call. CDR3 length: 12 residues. V was trimmed by 2 bases and J by 6 bases, leaving 6 bases between them. Germline CDR1 is LGHDT and CDR2 is YNNKEL (reference sequence). The CDR3 spells CASSQTEDTQYF. CDR3 bases: TGTGCCAGCAGCCAAACGGAGGATACGCAGTATTTT.

The V call is TRBV19, the J call TRBJ2-1, with D unclear. V dropped 5 bases and J dropped 6 bases, with 20 bases sitting between them. This CDR3 has 16 residues. Per the germline V gene, CDR1 is LNHDA and CDR2 is SQIVND (reference sequence). Written as DNA, the CDR3 is TGTGCCAGTAGTTCCCCCGGCACGAAAAGTGGCAATGAGCAGTTCTTC. The encoded protein is CASSSPGTKSGNEQFF.

This clonotype was found many times. CDR3 residues: CAISESRTGTGLEQYF. As DNA, the CDR3 is TGTGCCATCAGTGAGTCACGGACCGGGACAGGGCTCGAGCAGTACTTC. The chain recombines TRBV10-3 with TRBJ2-7; 9 nucleotides line up with TRBD1. Germline loops: CDR1 ENHRY, CDR2 SYGVKD. J gave up 6 bases and V 0 bases, and 9 bases lay outside the gene matches. The CDR3 has 16 amino acids.

This clonotype was picked up many times. The chain is built from TRBV29-1 and TRBJ2-7; perhaps D is TRBD1 or TRBD2 (7 bases each). Per the germline V gene, CDR1 is SQVTM and CDR2 is ANQGSEA. V lost 3 bases, J lost 2 bases, and 11 bases lay in between. This CDR3 region has 13 residues. The CDR3 spells CSVDPGGAYEQYF. The CDR3 nucleotides are TGCAGCGTTGACCCAGGGGGGGCCTACGAGCAGTACTTC.

This clonotype was counted many times. The chain is built from TRBV6-2 or TRBV6-3 and TRBJ2-7, with 8 bases fitting TRBD2. J lost 0 bases, V lost 0 bases, and 4 bases had no gene match. The germline V gene has CDR1 MNHEY and CDR2 SVGEGT. The CDR3 spans 16 residues. The CDR3 nucleotides read TGTGCCAGCAGTTACTCTCTAGCGGGTTTCTCCTACGAGCAGTACTTC. Protein product: CASSYSLAGFSYEQYF.

Concerning this clonotype itself: A read error may be the cause here, since a much bigger clone is one base away. The chain links TRBV12-3 or TRBV12-4 to TRBJ2-1; TRBD2 matches at 10 bases. CDR3 size: 15 residues. For the CDR3, the DNA is TGTGCCAGCAGTCCTACTAGCGGGACTCACAATGAGCGGTTCTTC. Protein product: CASSPTSGTHNERFF.

The chain combines TRBV7-8 with TRBJ1-5, with 9 bases that match TRBD1. CDR3 length: 17 residues. In germline, CDR1 is SGHVS, CDR2 FQNEAQ. V was clipped by 1 base and J by 5 bases; unmatched bases: 9. In nucleotides, the CDR3 is TGTGCCAGCAGCTTAGAGGTCGGGACAGGGCCTTATCAGCCCCAGCATTTT. Translation: CASSLEVGTGPYQPQHF.

On this clonotype itself: A single base separates this from a much larger clone, so it may be a read error. The chain is built from TRBV2 and TRBJ2-1; 11 nucleotides line up with TRBD2. J was trimmed by 4 bases and V by 10 bases; bases with no gene match: 6. The CDR3 totals 14 residues. Germline CDR1 SNHLY, CDR2 FYNNEI. The CDR3 DNA is TGTGCCAAATCCGGACTAGCGGGTTACAATGAGCAGTTCTTC. Protein: CAKSGLAGYNEQFF.

In this sample, this clonotype turned up many times. The chain has TRBV28 and TRBJ2-7; 9 nucleotides line up with TRBD2. Germline assignment: CDR1 MDHEN and CDR2 SYDVKM. V lost 4 bases, J lost 9 bases, and 13 bases stayed unmatched. CDR3 length: 15 residues. In DNA, the CDR3 is TGTGCCAGCAGTTCCTTAGCGGGAGCCCCAGGGGGGCAGTACTTC. Encoded protein: CASSSLAGAPGGQYF.

This clonotype was recorded at least ten times. The chain employs TRBV27 and TRBJ1-5; a weak D match, TRBD1 (5 bases). The CDR3 runs 18 residues. The V gene's germline CDR1 is MNHEY and CDR2 SMNVEV (reference sequence). The V gene lost 4 bases and the J gene lost 2 bases, with 21 bases spanning the gap. Here the CDR3 DNA reads TGTGCCAGCAGTTCTACACCCTCGGGGGGAGTGCGCAATCAGCCCCAGCATTTT. Its protein product is CASSSTPSGGVRNQPQHF.

This clonotype was counted many times. V usage is TRBV3-1 and J usage is TRBJ1-4; D is possibly TRBD1 (5 bases). The CDR3 has 14 amino acids. The V gene's germline CDR1 is LGHDT and CDR2 YNNKEL (reference sequence). Trimming removed 4 bases at V and 8 bases at J, with 14 bases between. The CDR3 DNA follows: TGTGCCAGCAGCCCCAGGGAAGGGTTCGAAAAACTGTTTTTT. It is translated as CASSPREGFEKLFF.

This clonotype has a handful of counts. This chain uses TRBV13 with TRBJ1-1; TRBD1 might be the D (6 bases). Germline V lookup: CDR1 PRHDT, CDR2 FYEKMQ (reference sequence). Trimming removed 5 bases at V and 4 bases at J, with 20 bases between. This CDR3 region has 16 residues. The CDR3 loop reads CASSTQTGFVRTEAFF. The CDR3 DNA reads as TGTGCCAGCAGCACCCAAACAGGGTTCGTTCGCACTGAAGCTTTCTTT.

This clonotype was observed at least ten times. J is TRBJ1-1 and V is TRBV5-1, with 8 bases fitting TRBD1. This CDR3 has 16 amino acids. The germline gives CDR1 SGHRS, CDR2 YFSETQ. The V and J ends lost 4 bases and 6 bases, in that order; junction bases with no gene match: 14. The CDR3 DNA sequence: TGCGCCAGCAGCCCAAGACAGGGGAAAGACTCCGCTGAAGCTTTCTTT. Protein sequence: CASSPRQGKDSAEAFF.

There are many counts of this clonotype. CDR3 DNA sequence: TGCGCCAGCAGCCCTGTTTCGGGTTTCTATGGCTACACCTTC. Its translation is CASSPVSGFYGYTF. The V call is TRBV4-3, the J call TRBJ1-2, with no clear D. The CDR3 loop spans 14 amino acids. Trimming removed 4 bases from V and 4 bases from J, with 13 bases in between. Germline CDR1 is LGHNA and CDR2 is YSLEER.

There are many counts of this clonotype. The chain combines TRBV28 with TRBJ2-3, with 7 bases that match TRBD2. Germline V gene sequence: CDR1 MDHEN, CDR2 SYDVKM. CDR3 length equals 15 residues. V lost 3 bases, J lost 11 bases, and 14 bases stayed unmatched. Written as DNA, the CDR3 is TGTGCCAGCAGTTTGGCGGGACCGCGCTGGGGGGGGCAGTATTTT. The encoded protein is CASSLAGPRWGGQYF.

J is TRBJ1-1 and V is TRBV30; D remains unclear. The CDR3 runs to 14 residues. Per germline, CDR1 GTSNPN and CDR2 SVGIG (reference sequence). Trimming left V 1 base short and J 8 bases short, with 17 bases between. The CDR3 nucleotides are TGTGCCTGGAGTGCCCCCGGAGGGCGACGCGAAGCTTTCTTT. Its translation: CAWSAPGGRREAFF.

This clonotype was observed at least ten times. This rearrangement joins TRBV20-1 to TRBJ2-3; the D is unclear. Germline CDR1 reads DFQATT; CDR2 reads SNEGSKA (reference sequence). The CDR3 is made up of 12 amino acids. Deletions cut 1 base from V and 4 bases from J, with 6 bases between. CDR3 nucleotide sequence: TGCAGTGCTAGAGGAGGCGCAGATACGCAGTATTTT. This codes for CSARGGADTQYF.

As to this clonotype: The junction does not match germline at one end; this may be a read error. V and J are TRBV6-5 and TRBJ2-3; TRBD2 aligns across 9 bases. Germline loops: CDR1 MNHEY, CDR2 SVGAGI. This CDR3 contains 16 residues. Written as DNA, the CDR3 is TGTGCCGGCAGTTACTCATTAGCGGGGGGCACAGATACGCAGTATTTT. It yields the protein CAGSYSLAGGTDTQYF.

Comments on this clonotype: A much more abundant neighbour one base away suggests this may be a read error. The rearrangement joins TRBV28 to TRBJ2-7; no clear D. The CDR3 loop spans 15 amino acids. Germline V CDR1 and CDR2: MDHEN, SYDVKM. Trimming removed 2 bases from V and 4 bases from J, with 15 bases in between. In DNA form, the CDR3 reads TGTGCCAGCAGTTTAAGTGGTAGCAGGAGATACGAGCAGTACTTC. This gives the protein CASSLSGSRRYEQYF.

In its sample, this clonotype was seen a few times. The chain uses TRBV5-8 and TRBJ2-7; a possible D gene is TRBD1 (7 bases). V was shortened by 4 bases and J by 7 bases, with 15 bases between the two germline ends. CDR1 and CDR2 (germline): SGHTS, YDEGEE. CDR3 length: 13 amino acids. The CDR3 DNA reads TGTGCCAGCAGCCAAAGACAGGGAGGAGAGCAGTACTTC. This gives the protein CASSQRQGGEQYF.

This clonotype was counted only a few times. The CDR3 coding sequence is TGTGCCAGTAGTAAACCGGGACTAGCGGGAGTGGTAGATACGCAGTATTTT. Translating it yields CASSKPGLAGVVDTQYF. The J gene is TRBJ2-3, the V gene TRBV19; TRBD2 matches 14 bases. Germline loops: CDR1 LNHDA, CDR2 SQIVND (reference sequence). The CDR3 is 17 amino acids. Losses at the gene ends were 4 bases for V and 5 bases for J; bases not matched to a gene: 8. The full variable domain, rest sourced from reference TRBV19 and TRBJ2-3, is DGGITQSPKYLFRKEGQNVTLSCEQNLNHDAMYWYRQDPGQGLRLIYYSQIVNDFQKGDIAEGYSVSREKKESFPLTVTSAQKNPTAFYLCASSKPGLAGVVDTQYFGPGTRLTVL.

The rearrangement uses TRBV5-1 and TRBJ2-5; no firm D call. The CDR3 has 14 amino acids. Trimming took 3 bases from V and 0 from J, leaving 9 bases between them. In germline, CDR1 is SGHRS, CDR2 YFSETQ. The CDR3 DNA reads TGCGCCAGCAGCTCACGACCCAACCAAGAGACCCAGTACTTC. Residues: CASSSRPNQETQYF.

This chain connects TRBV19 to TRBJ2-1; D not resolved. CDR3 size: 13 residues. Per germline, CDR1 LNHDA and CDR2 SQIVND (reference sequence). V was shortened by 3 bases and J by 9 bases, with 12 bases between the two germline ends. This CDR3 is CASSIGSTREQFF. CDR3 in DNA: TGTGCCAGTAGTATTGGTAGCACCCGTGAGCAGTTCTTC.

This clonotype was recorded at least ten times. CDR3 region: CASHTPVAGGETQYF. CDR3 coding DNA: TGTGCCAGCCACACCCCAGTCGCGGGAGGAGAGACCCAGTACTTC. The chain links TRBV28 to TRBJ2-5, with TRBD2 matching over 8 bases. Trimming at V came to 8 bases and at J to 4 bases, leaving 12 bases not matched to a gene. Germline CDR1 and CDR2: MDHEN and SYDVKM. The CDR3 is made up of 15 amino acids. The whole variable domain, filled in from reference TRBV28 and TRBJ2-5, reads DVKVTQSSRYLVKRTGEKVFLECVQDMDHENMFWYRQDPGLGLRLIYFSYDVKMKEKGDIPEGYSVSREKKERFSLILESASTNQTSMYLCASHTPVAGGETQYFGPGTRLLVL.

This clonotype was counted a few times. V and J are TRBV5-1 and TRBJ1-5, with D unresolved. The CDR3 covers 13 residues. With 2 bases removed from V and 6 bases from J, the gap between germline ends came to 9 bases. CDR1 is SGHRS, CDR2 YFSETQ, per germline. The CDR3 DNA reads TGCGCCAGCAGCTTCGGGGATGGTCAGCCCCAGCATTTT. Amino acid sequence: CASSFGDGQPQHF. Full variable domain (missing parts from reference TRBV5-1 and TRBJ1-5): KAGVTQTPRYLIKTRGQQVTLSCSPISGHRSVSWYQQTPGQGLQFLFEYFSETQRNKGNFPGRFSGRQFSNSRSEMNVSTLELGDSALYLCASSFGDGQPQHFGDGTRLSIL.

This clonotype was seen a few times. The chain recombines TRBV6-5 with TRBJ2-7; the D gene is possibly TRBD1 (5 bases). The CDR3 is 13 residues long. Trimming took 3 bases from V and 4 from J, leaving 10 bases between them. Germline V gene data show CDR1 as MNHEY and CDR2 as SVGAGI. The CDR3 loop reads CASSYRQYYEQYF. CDR3 nucleotide sequence: TGTGCCAGCAGTTATCGACAGTATTACGAGCAGTACTTC.

This clonotype was picked up a small number of times. This chain joins TRBV28 and TRBJ2-3; D tentatively fits TRBD1 or TRBD2 (7 bases each). Germline-derived CDR1 and CDR2 are MDHEN and SYDVKM. The length of the CDR3 is 17 residues. Trimming left V 1 base short and J 9 bases short, with 23 bases between. In DNA form, the CDR3 reads TGTGCCAGCAGTTTATATCCGCGGGGAGGGGGCAGGCGCACGCAGTATTTT. Protein product: CASSLYPRGGGRRTQYF.